Listed below are T cell receptor beta chains from one sample, sequenced in a study of cytomegalovirus exposure and HLA in healthy donors. Sequenced by immunoSEQ multiplex PCR; TCRdb stores in-frame clones only, minus some. The sample lists 200,000 to 300,000 clones; roughly 86% were seen once. The sample comprised PBMCs. The receptor set was obtained from a woman between 40 and 50 years old in good health and CMV-seropositive. The CDR3 runs from the conserved cysteine through the conserved F or W. Fields, in order: D gene, V gene, clone size, J gene, CDR3 length, CDR3 protein, CDR3 DNA. A D gene is named only where the DNA matches it firmly. Clone size is shown for a subset of rows, as once, few, many or a class of expanded clone.

D gene: TRBD2
V gene: TRBV5-4
clone size: .
J gene: TRBJ2-7
CDR3 length: 14
CDR3 protein: CASSLSGSPYEQYF
CDR3 DNA: TGTGCCAGCAGCCTTAGCGGGAGCCCCTACGAGCAGTACTTC

D gene: .
V gene: TRBV21-1
clone size: .
J gene: TRBJ2-3
CDR3 length: 19
CDR3 protein: CASSRITGELGSVTDTQYF
CDR3 DNA: TGTGCCAGCAGCAGAATTACAGGGGAGTTAGGTAGTGTGACAGATACGCAGTATTTT

D gene: TRBD2
V gene: TRBV11-1
clone size: .
J gene: TRBJ2-5
CDR3 length: 16
CDR3 protein: CASSLVRDRGGKTQYF
CDR3 DNA: TGTGCCAGCAGTCTTGTTCGCGATCGGGGAGGGAAGACCCAGTACTTC

D gene: .
V gene: TRBV21-1
clone size: .
J gene: TRBJ1-1
CDR3 length: 15
CDR3 protein: CASSKAQGGNTEAFF
CDR3 DNA: TGTGCCAGCAGCAAAGCCCAGGGCGGGAACACTGAAGCTTTCTTT

D gene: .
V gene: TRBV9
clone size: once
J gene: TRBJ2-1
CDR3 length: 14
CDR3 protein: CASNREGGYNEQFF
CDR3 DNA: TGTGCCAGCAATCGGGAAGGGGGATACAATGAGCAGTTCTTC

D gene: .
V gene: TRBV21-1
clone size: once
J gene: TRBJ1-2
CDR3 length: 16
CDR3 protein: CASSKPRDRNNYGYTF
CDR3 DNA: TGTGCCAGCAGCAAACCCCGGGACAGAAATAACTATGGCTACACCTTC

D gene: TRBD2
V gene: TRBV2
clone size: .
J gene: TRBJ2-5
CDR3 length: 13
CDR3 protein: CASSERWTSMLYF
CDR3 DNA: TGTGCCAGCAGTGAACGGTGGACTAGTATGTTATACTTC

D gene: TRBD2
V gene: TRBV28
clone size: once
J gene: TRBJ2-1
CDR3 length: 16
CDR3 protein: CASSLGTSGSGGEQFF
CDR3 DNA: TGTGCCAGCAGTTTAGGGACTAGCGGGAGTGGGGGTGAGCAGTTCTTC

D gene: TRBD1
V gene: TRBV6-5
clone size: once
J gene: TRBJ2-2
CDR3 length: 13
CDR3 protein: CASRTGGTGELFF
CDR3 DNA: TGTGCCAGCAGGACAGGGGGCACCGGGGAGCTGTTTTTT

D gene: TRBD2
V gene: TRBV15
clone size: .
J gene: TRBJ2-3
CDR3 length: 19
CDR3 protein: CATSRPEITLAGVTDTQYF
CDR3 DNA: TGTGCCACCAGCAGGCCCGAAATTACACTAGCGGGAGTCACAGATACGCAGTATTTT

D gene: TRBD2
V gene: TRBV7-2
clone size: .
J gene: TRBJ2-7
CDR3 length: 15
CDR3 protein: CASSPRTSGAYEQYF
CDR3 DNA: TGTGCCAGCAGCCCACGGACTAGCGGAGCCTACGAGCAGTACTTC

D gene: .
V gene: TRBV4-2
clone size: .
J gene: TRBJ1-1
CDR3 length: 13
CDR3 protein: CASSDPGDAEAFF
CDR3 DNA: TGTGCCAGCAGCGACCCCGGGGATGCTGAAGCTTTCTTT

D gene: .
V gene: TRBV30
clone size: .
J gene: TRBJ2-2
CDR3 length: 15
CDR3 protein: CAWSLPGANTGELFF
CDR3 DNA: TGTGCCTGGAGTCTTCCGGGAGCGAACACCGGGGAGCTGTTTTTT